This passage covers 17 T cell receptor beta chains from one sample sequenced in a study of blood T cell repertoires in COVID-19. Here immunoSEQ multiplex PCR was the method, and the copy in TCRdb shows in-frame clones only, minus some. The sample lists roughly 360,000 clones; around 84% were seen once. Sequenced: peripheral blood. These TCRs come from a human donor with acute or convalescent COVID-19. The donor label of this sample is uncertain.

V gene TRBV18 combines with J gene TRBJ2-7, with TRBD1 matching 10 bases. Trimming took 3 bases from V and 0 from J; bases not matched to a gene: 2. Germline V gene lookup returns CDR1 KGHSH and CDR2 LQKENI. The CDR3 is 15 residues long. The CDR3 nucleotides read TGTGCCAGCTCACCGGACAGGGGGAGCTCCTACGAGCAGTACTTC. It yields the protein CASSPDRGSSYEQYF.

J is TRBJ1-2 and V is TRBV5-6; no clear D. Germline loops: CDR1 SGHDT, CDR2 YYEEEE. V lost 0 bases, J lost 5 bases, and 8 bases lay in between. The CDR3 spans 13 residues. The CDR3 reads CASSLVGSYGYTF. The CDR3 DNA reads TGTGCCAGCAGCTTGGTTGGCTCGTATGGCTACACCTTC.

Details on this clone: This CDR3 is also generated by other DNA sequences in the sample. The V call is TRBV7-9, the J call TRBJ2-7; 8 bases line up with TRBD1. Germline CDR1 is SEHNR and CDR2 is FQNEAQ (reference sequence). The CDR3 length is 14 residues. J lost 3 bases, V lost 6 bases, and 7 bases had no gene match. The DNA for the CDR3 is TGTGCCAGCAGTCTTGGACAGGGTTTCTACGAGCAGTACTTC. Protein sequence: CASSLGQGFYEQYF.

A few counts support this clone. The V gene is TRBV29-1, the J gene TRBJ1-2; 8 nucleotides align to TRBD1. The germline CDR1 and CDR2 sequences are SQVTM and ANQGSEA. The CDR3 spans 12 residues. V dropped 7 bases and J dropped 8; count of bases not matched to a gene: 9. In DNA form, the CDR3 reads TGCAGCGCTGCTAGGACAGGGCAAGGCTACACCTTC. Translating gives CSAARTGQGYTF.

The chain joins TRBV19 to TRBJ1-2; possibly TRBD1 for D (5 bases). The length of the CDR3 is 13 residues. Trimming removed 7 bases from V and 3 bases from J, with 12 bases in between. CDR1 LNHDA and CDR2 SQIVND come from the germline V gene (reference sequence). CDR3 protein: CASMSREDYGYTF. The CDR3 region has the DNA TGTGCCAGTATGAGCAGGGAGGACTATGGCTACACCTTC.

The chain recombines TRBV2 with TRBJ1-5, with a weak D call TRBD1 (5 bases). V was shortened by 4 bases and J by 4 bases, with 17 bases between the two germline ends. Germline CDR1 is SNHLY and CDR2 is FYNNEI. The CDR3 covers 16 residues. CDR3 residues: CASSVYGGVGNQPQHF. The CDR3 DNA sequence: TGTGCCAGCAGTGTTTACGGAGGGGTGGGGAATCAGCCCCAGCATTTT.

The rearrangement joins TRBV6-5 to TRBJ2-7, with D possibly TRBD2 on 6 matching bases. CDR3 length: 13 residues. V lost 1 base and J 6 bases, leaving 10 bases between the germline ends. Germline values: CDR1 MNHEY, CDR2 SVGAGI. CDR3 sequence reads: CASSYLATSEQYF. CDR3 in DNA: TGTGCCAGCAGTTACTTAGCGACTAGCGAGCAGTACTTC.

The chain links TRBV4-1 to TRBJ1-2; 7 nucleotides line up with TRBD1. The J segment lost 4 bases and the V segment lost 1 base, leaving 6 bases of the junction unmatched. Germline V gene data show CDR1 as MGHRA and CDR2 as YSYEKL. The CDR3 extends over 15 amino acids. The CDR3 DNA follows: TGCGCCAGCAGCCAAGGGCCAGGGGGAAGCTATGGCTACACCTTC. Translation gives CASSQGPGGSYGYTF.

The chain links TRBV19 to TRBJ1-1; a possible D gene is TRBD1 (5 bases). V lost 3 bases and J lost 4, with 6 bases in between. The germline V gene encodes CDR1 LNHDA and CDR2 SQIVND (reference sequence). This CDR3 has 12 amino acids. The CDR3 DNA reads as TGTGCCAGTAGTATGGGGGGCACTGAAGCTTTCTTT. It translates to CASSMGGTEAFF. The variable domain in full, with the rest retrieved from reference TRBV19 and TRBJ1-1, is DGGITQSPKYLFRKEGQNVTLSCEQNLNHDAMYWYRQDPGQGLRLIYYSQIVNDFQKGDIAEGYSVSREKKESFPLTVTSAQKNPTAFYLCASSMGGTEAFFGQGTRLTVV.

V usage is TRBV10-2 and J usage is TRBJ1-2, with 7 bases matching TRBD1. V trimming: 4 bases; J trimming: 3 bases; junction bases outside the gene matches: 5. The CDR3 runs to 14 residues. The germline V gene has CDR1 WSHSY and CDR2 SAAADI. The CDR3 sequence is CASSGTGQYYGYTF. CDR3 coding DNA: TGCGCCAGCAGTGGGACGGGACAGTACTATGGCTACACCTTC.

The rearrangement joins TRBV7-9 to TRBJ2-2; possibly TRBD2 for D (5 bases). CDR1 and CDR2 (germline): SEHNR, FQNEAQ (reference sequence). The CDR3 consists of 14 residues. V shed 5 bases and J shed 4 bases, with 11 bases lying between them. The CDR3 DNA reads as TGTGCCAGCAGCCTAGGGAGCGTCACCGGGGAGCTGTTTTTT. The encoded protein is CASSLGSVTGELFF.

The CDR3 DNA reads as TGTGCCAGCAGCACACTAACTAGGACTCACGAGCAGTACTTC. Translation gives CASSTLTRTHEQYF. J is TRBJ2-7 and V is TRBV3-1 (or the pseudogene TRBV3-2); TRBD2 is a possible D gene (5 bases). Trimming took 5 bases from V and 5 from J, leaving 16 bases between them. The CDR3 has 14 residues. Germline loops: CDR1 LGHDT, CDR2 YNNKEL (reference sequence).

The J gene is TRBJ2-1, the V gene TRBV5-1; TRBD1 matches 9 bases. The CDR3 sequence is 15 residues long. V trimming: 4 bases; J trimming: 3 bases; junction bases outside the gene matches: 5. Germline assignment: CDR1 SGHRS and CDR2 YFSETQ. The CDR3 DNA reads as TGCGCCAGCAGCATCACAGGGGGCATCTACAATGAGCAGTTCTTC. Protein: CASSITGGIYNEQFF.

The V gene is TRBV6-6, the J gene TRBJ1-2; no firm D call. Between the trimmed V and J ends, which lost 7 bases and 1 base, there was a span of 13 bases. There are 14 residues in the CDR3. CDR1 MNHNY and CDR2 SVGAGI come from the germline V gene (reference sequence). The CDR3 is CASNDARRNYGYTF. The DNA for the CDR3 is TGTGCCAGCAACGACGCGAGGCGTAACTATGGCTACACCTTC.

The rearrangement uses TRBV18 and TRBJ2-5, with TRBD1 identical over 8 bases. Germline lookup yields CDR1 KGHSH and CDR2 LQKENI. J lost 1 base, V lost 5 bases, and 3 bases had no gene match. The CDR3 spans 14 residues. CDR3 sequence: CASSKGTGQETQYF. The CDR3 DNA is TGTGCCAGCTCAAAGGGGACAGGCCAAGAGACCCAGTACTTC.

The chain is built from TRBV19 and TRBJ2-3; 7 nucleotides match TRBD2. Germline V lookup: CDR1 LNHDA, CDR2 SQIVND (reference sequence). With 3 bases clipped from V and 2 bases from J, the junction kept 5 bases outside the gene matches. The CDR3 is 15 residues long. The CDR3 protein is CASSMWGGVTDTQYF. CDR3 bases: TGTGCCAGTAGTATGTGGGGAGGGGTCACAGATACGCAGTATTTT.

CDR3 in DNA: TGCGCCAGCAGCTTACAGGGGAATGAGCAGTTCTTC. Translation gives CASSLQGNEQFF. This chain connects TRBV5-1 to TRBJ2-1, with 7 bases identical to TRBD1. The length of the CDR3 is 12 residues. Germline trimming cut 2 bases from V and 7 bases from J; bases unmatched to any gene: 0. Germline V gene data show CDR1 as SGHRS and CDR2 as YFSETQ.